The source of this TCR beta chain is a study of CD8 T cells in ankylosing spondylitis. With regard to this clonotype: Its specificity is not known.

Study-level results: Disease-linked clones bore a CD8+ phenotype, appearing relatively rarely in peripheral blood. In ankylosing spondylitis patients, matched synovial fluid reportedly showed significant enrichment of disease-linked clones.

In making TCR beta libraries, quantitative 5'-RACE with molecular barcodes was used. TCRdb reanalysed the 5' RACE reads using MiXCR and keeps one entry per CDR3 protein. The table has 380,000 or so distinct CDR3 sequences, approximately 22% seen once; the top ten hold roughly 14%. This CDR3 has 14 residues. With 3 bases clipped from V and 5 bases from J, the junction kept 5 bases outside the gene matches. This chain uses TRBV12-3 or TRBV12-4 with TRBJ2-3, with 7 nucleotides matching TRBD2. Specimen: blood, either unsorted or a sorted T cell fraction (not recorded which). The receptor was isolated from a male donor with ankylosing spondylitis or in good health (not recorded which). Here the CDR3 reads CASSFAGVEDTQYF. The CDR3 nucleotides read TGTGCCAGCAGTTTTGCGGGGGTGGAAGATACGCAGTATTTT.